Shown below are 11 T cell receptor beta chains from a single sample sequenced in a study of neurological immune-mediated disorders. TCRdb fed the 5' RACE reads into MiXCR, producing one record per CDR3 protein. Among tens of thousands of distinct CDR3 sequences listed, roughly 23% were seen once. Input material: PBMCs. These receptors all stem from a woman between 65 and 79 years old in good health.

This clonotype was observed at least ten times. This chain connects TRBV28 to TRBJ2-1, with 14 bases aligning to TRBD2. V was clipped by 7 bases and J by 4 bases; unmatched bases: 12. CDR1 and CDR2 from the germline V gene are MDHEN and SYDVKM. The CDR3 runs 18 residues. The CDR3 here is CASIPGTSGSTVYNEQFF. For the CDR3, the DNA is TGTGCCAGCATCCCCGGGACTAGCGGGAGTACGGTGTACAATGAGCAGTTCTTC.

This clonotype was observed a few times. V is TRBV5-1 and J is TRBJ2-1; 8 bases are a match to TRBD1. This CDR3 is 13 amino acids long. With V trimmed by 4 bases and J by 8 bases, 5 bases remained unmatched. The germline V gene encodes CDR1 SGHRS and CDR2 YFSETQ. CDR3: CASSLDRAYEQFF. The DNA for the CDR3 is TGCGCCAGCAGCCTGGACAGGGCATATGAGCAGTTCTTC.

This clonotype was counted a few times. J is TRBJ2-2 and V is TRBV6-1, with TRBD2 as a possible D gene (6 bases). The CDR3 totals 14 residues. CDR1 is MNHNS, CDR2 SASEGT, per germline. The V end lost 11 bases, the J end lost 1 base, and 14 bases lay between the germline ends. CDR3 DNA: TGTGCCGGGCGGAGGGAGTTGAACACCGGGGAGCTGTTTTTT. Translation: CAGRRELNTGELFF.

The chain employs TRBV11-2 and TRBJ1-5; D not resolved. Germline V gene sequence: CDR1 SGHAT, CDR2 FQNNGV. The CDR3 is 13 amino acids. The V end lost 3 bases, the J end lost 8 bases, and 11 bases lay between the germline ends. The CDR3 coding sequence is TGTGCCAGCAGCTTGAATCCGAACAAGCCCCAGCATTTT. Translation: CASSLNPNKPQHF.

This clonotype showed up many times. The rearrangement uses TRBV4-1 and TRBJ2-1, with TRBD1 matching over 9 bases. The CDR3 spans 17 residues. Losses at the gene ends were 0 bases for V and 6 bases for J; bases not matched to a gene: 9. Germline loops: CDR1 MGHRA, CDR2 YSYEKL. The CDR3 nucleotides are TGCGCCAGCAGCCAAGAACCGATCGGGACAGGGATCAATGAGCAGTTCTTC. Translation: CASSQEPIGTGINEQFF.

This clonotype was recorded only once. The chain links TRBV5-1 to TRBJ2-1, with unresolved D. The CDR3 extends over 15 amino acids. V lost 0 bases and J lost 1, with 8 bases in between. Germline V gene sequence: CDR1 SGHRS, CDR2 YFSETQ. CDR3 DNA sequence: TGCGCCAGCAGCTTGGTCCTAGATTCCTACAATGAGCAGTTCTTC. Translated: CASSLVLDSYNEQFF.

The chain employs TRBV5-1 and TRBJ2-3; 10 bases align to TRBD2. The CDR3 consists of 19 residues. Germline V lookup: CDR1 SGHRS, CDR2 YFSETQ. With V trimmed by 4 bases and J by 2 bases, 16 bases remained unmatched. Written as DNA, the CDR3 is TGCGCCAGCAGCATCCAGCCCCTAGCGGGGGACGTCCTCACAGATACGCAGTATTTT. Translated: CASSIQPLAGDVLTDTQYF.

This clonotype has a count of ten or more. The chain carries TRBV6-6 and TRBJ2-2; the D gene is possibly TRBD2 (7 bases). Germline CDR1 MNHNY, CDR2 SVGAGI (reference sequence). V lost 5 bases and J 7 bases, leaving 14 bases between the germline ends. The CDR3 extends over 14 amino acids. The CDR3 reads CASSEGGDNGELFF. CDR3 coding DNA: TGTGCCAGCAGTGAAGGGGGGGATAACGGGGAGCTGTTTTTT.

This clonotype was observed a handful of times. This chain links TRBV5-1 with TRBJ2-3, with D unclear. This CDR3 spans 13 amino acids. The germline V gene has CDR1 SGHRS and CDR2 YFSETQ. V lost 0 bases and J 2 bases, leaving 4 bases between the germline ends. Here the CDR3 reads CASSLVVTDTQYF. The CDR3 bases are TGCGCCAGCAGCTTGGTGGTCACAGATACGCAGTATTTT.

The sample holds many counts of this clonotype. This chain links TRBV5-1 with TRBJ2-5; D possibly corresponds to TRBD1 (5 bases). This CDR3 is 15 amino acids long. V was trimmed by 1 base and J by 3 bases, leaving 13 bases between them. From germline, CDR1 is SGHRS and CDR2 YFSETQ. DNA of the CDR3: TGCGCCAGCAGCTTGAGGGGCCAGCCAGAAGAGACCCAGTACTTC. Its translation is CASSLRGQPEETQYF.

The genes are TRBV7-9 and TRBJ1-1, with TRBD1 as a possible D gene (6 bases). This CDR3 spans 15 amino acids. V gave up 4 bases and J gave up 1 base, with 13 bases separating them. The germline V gene has CDR1 SEHNR and CDR2 FQNEAQ (reference sequence). Here the CDR3 DNA reads TGTGCCAGCAGCTACAGGGATCTGGGGAACACTGAAGCTTTCTTT. Amino acids: CASSYRDLGNTEAFF. The full variable domain, with the rest looked up from reference TRBV7-9 and TRBJ1-1, is DTGVSQNPRHKITKRGQNVTFRCDPISEHNRLYWYRQTLGQGPEFLTYFQNEAQLEKSRLLSDRFSAERPKGSFSTLEIQRTEQGDSAMYLCASSYRDLGNTEAFFGQGTRLTVV.